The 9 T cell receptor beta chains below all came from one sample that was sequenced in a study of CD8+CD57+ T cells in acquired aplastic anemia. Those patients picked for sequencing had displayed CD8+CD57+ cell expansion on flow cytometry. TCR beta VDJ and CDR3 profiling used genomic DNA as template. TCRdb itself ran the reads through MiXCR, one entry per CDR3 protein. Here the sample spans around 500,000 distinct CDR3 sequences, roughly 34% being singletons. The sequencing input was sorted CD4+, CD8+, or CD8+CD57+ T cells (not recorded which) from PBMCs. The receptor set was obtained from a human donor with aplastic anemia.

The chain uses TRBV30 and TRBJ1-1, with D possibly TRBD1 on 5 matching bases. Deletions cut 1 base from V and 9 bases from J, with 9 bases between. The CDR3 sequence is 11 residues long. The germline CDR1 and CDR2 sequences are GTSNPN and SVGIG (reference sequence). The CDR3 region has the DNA TGTGCCTGGAGTGGGAGACAGAAAGCTTTCTTT. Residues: CAWSGRQKAFF.

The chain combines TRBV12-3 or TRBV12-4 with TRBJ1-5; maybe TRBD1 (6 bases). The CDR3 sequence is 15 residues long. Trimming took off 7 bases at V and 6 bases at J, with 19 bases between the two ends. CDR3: CASKPPGGGGQPQHF. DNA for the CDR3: TGTGCCAGCAAACCGCCCGGCGGGGGCGGTCAGCCCCAGCATTTT.

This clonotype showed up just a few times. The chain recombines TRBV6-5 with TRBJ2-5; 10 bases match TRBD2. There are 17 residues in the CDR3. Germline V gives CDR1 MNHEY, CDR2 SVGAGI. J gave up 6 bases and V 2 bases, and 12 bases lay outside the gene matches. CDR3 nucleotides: TGTGCCAGCAGTTACGGTTCCCTAGCGGGGGTCGAGAAGACCCAGTACTTC. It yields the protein CASSYGSLAGVEKTQYF.

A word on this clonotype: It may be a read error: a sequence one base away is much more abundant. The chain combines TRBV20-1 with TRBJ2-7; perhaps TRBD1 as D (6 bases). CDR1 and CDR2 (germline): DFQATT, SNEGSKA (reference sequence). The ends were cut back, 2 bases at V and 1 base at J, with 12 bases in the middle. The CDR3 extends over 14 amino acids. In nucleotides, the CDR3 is TGCAGTGCTAGAATGATGACAGGATCCTACGAGCAGTACTTC. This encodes CSARMMTGSYEQYF.

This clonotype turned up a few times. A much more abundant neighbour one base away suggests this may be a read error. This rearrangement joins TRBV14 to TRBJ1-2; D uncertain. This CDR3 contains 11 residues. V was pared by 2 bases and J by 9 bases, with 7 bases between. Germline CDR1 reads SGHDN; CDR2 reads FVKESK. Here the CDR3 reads CASSQWARYTF. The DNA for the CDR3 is TGTGCCAGCAGCCAATGGGCTCGCTACACCTTC. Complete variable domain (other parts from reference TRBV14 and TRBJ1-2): EAGVTQFPSHSVIEKGQTVTLRCDPISGHDNLYWYRRVMGKEIKFLLHFVKESKQDESGMPNNRFLAERTGGTYSTLKVQPAELEDSGVYFCASSQWARYTFGSGTRLTVV.

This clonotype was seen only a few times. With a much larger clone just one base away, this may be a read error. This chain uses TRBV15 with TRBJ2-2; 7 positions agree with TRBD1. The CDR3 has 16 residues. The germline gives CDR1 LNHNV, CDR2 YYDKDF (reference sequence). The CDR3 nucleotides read TGTGCCACCAGCGGAGAGGGGACAGCGAACACCGGGGAGCTGTTTTTT. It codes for CATSGEGTANTGELFF.

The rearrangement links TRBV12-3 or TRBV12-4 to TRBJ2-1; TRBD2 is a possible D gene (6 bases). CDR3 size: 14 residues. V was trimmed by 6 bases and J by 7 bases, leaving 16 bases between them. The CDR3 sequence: CASRSRDSWNEQFF. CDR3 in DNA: TGTGCCAGCAGGTCTCGGGACTCATGGAATGAGCAGTTCTTC.

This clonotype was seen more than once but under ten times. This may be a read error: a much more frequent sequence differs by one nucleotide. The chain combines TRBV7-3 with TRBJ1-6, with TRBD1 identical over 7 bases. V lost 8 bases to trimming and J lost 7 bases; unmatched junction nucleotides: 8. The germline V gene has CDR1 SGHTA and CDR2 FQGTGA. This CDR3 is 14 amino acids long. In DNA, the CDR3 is TGTGCCAGCGGCTCGGGACAGCCGAATTCACCCCTCCACTTT. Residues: CASGSGQPNSPLHF.

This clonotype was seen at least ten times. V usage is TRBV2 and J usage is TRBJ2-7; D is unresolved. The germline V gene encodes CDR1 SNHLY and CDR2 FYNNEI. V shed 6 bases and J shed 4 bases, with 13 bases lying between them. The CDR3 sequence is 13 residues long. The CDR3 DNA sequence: TGTGCCAGCAGCCAGGTGGCAATATACGAGCAGTACTTC. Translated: CASSQVAIYEQYF.